The clone carrying this TCR beta chain occurred a few times. This sample is part of a study of T-cell reconstitution after alpha-beta-depleted transplantation in children. As it was prepared, the TCRbeta library received unique molecular identifiers. TCRdb passed the PCR reads through MiXCR, listing each CDR3 protein once. The table lists roughly 500,000 distinct CDR3 sequences, approximately 12% of them singletons. The CDR3 is 15 amino acids. Between the trimmed V and J ends, which lost 3 bases and 5 bases, there was a span of 15 bases. Looked up from germline, CDR1 is SGDLS and CDR2 is YYNGEE. This sequence originates from a human donor who donated a stem cell graft to a child with combined immunodeficiency. The V and J genes are TRBV9 and TRBJ2-1, with a weak D call TRBD2 (6 bases). The material sequenced was PBMCs from the stem cell graft donor, taken from the stem cell graft. The CDR3 DNA follows: TGTGCCAGCAGCGCCCTAGCGTGGGGTGACAATGAGCAGTTCTTC. As protein: CASSALAWGDNEQFF.